Included here is one T cell receptor (beta chain) sequence, with context. The antigen remains undetermined. Assay: immunoSEQ multiplex PCR; the TCRdb copy retains only in-frame clones and omits some. The sample records 15,000 to 20,000 clones, 73% being singletons. This record belongs to a study of tumor-infiltrating lymphocytes in localized non-small cell lung cancer. Whole-study findings and limits: Technical variation could not be separated from intratumor heterogeneity here. TCRbeta sequencing showed higher T cell infiltration in tumors than uninvolved lung. T-cell fraction did not differ between immunotypes IM1 and IM2. Only some patients had TCR sequencing, depending on available tissue.

With 5 bases removed from V and 6 bases from J, the gap between germline ends came to 10 bases. The CDR3 is 13 residues long. Per the germline V gene, CDR1 is SGHTA and CDR2 is FQGNSA. The TCR was taken from a human donor with non-small cell lung cancer. The sequenced sample was lung tumor tissue. The chain carries TRBV7-2 and TRBJ2-2; D gene unclear. CDR3 loop: CASSLLGSGELFF. As DNA, the CDR3 is TGTGCCAGCAGCCTCCTCGGGTCCGGGGAGCTGTTTTTT.